Here is one T cell receptor beta chain with its context. The sample originates from a study of blood T cell repertoires in COVID-19. Profiling relied on immunoSEQ multiplex PCR, and the TCRdb table lists in-frame clones only, not all of them. The sample shows hundreds of thousands of clones, 89% of them seen only once. V was pared by 3 bases and J by 5 bases, with 18 bases between. This CDR3 spans 15 amino acids. CDR1 SGDLS and CDR2 YYNGEE come from the germline V gene. This TCR derives from a man in his fifties or sixties who had recovered from COVID-19. This rearrangement joins TRBV9 to TRBJ2-7; a possible D gene is TRBD1 (6 bases). Material: peripheral blood. CDR3 amino acids: CASSARTAVWDEQYF. Written as DNA, the CDR3 is TGTGCCAGCAGCGCCCGGACAGCGGTGTGGGACGAGCAGTACTTC.